A selection of T cell receptor beta chains follows, all from one sample in a study of shared clonotypes between healthy human individuals. Sequencing used immunoSEQ multiplex PCR; TCRdb keeps in-frame clones, though not all of them. The sample has about 2.2 million clones, 90% to 95% seen once. The sample taken for sequencing was naive CD8+ T cells from PBMCs. The source of these receptors is a young man in good health. Some clones in this sample may be carry-over from other donors' samples. The CDR3 runs from the conserved cysteine through the conserved F or W. A D gene is named only where the DNA matches it firmly. Size is omitted from some rows. Given values are once, few, many or a class for expanded clones.

v_call	d_call	clone_size	j_call	cdr3_aa	cdr3_nt
TRBV5-1	NA	NA	TRBJ2-7	CASSPGGGALYEQYF	TGCGCCAGCAGCCCCGGTGGGGGGGCCCTCTACGAGCAGTACTTC
TRBV7-6	NA	NA	TRBJ1-5	CASSFGQGHQPQHF	TGTGCCAGCAGCTTTGGGCAGGGGCATCAGCCCCAGCATTTT
TRBV9	NA	once	TRBJ2-6	CASTNRAGANVLTF	TGTGCCAGCACCAACAGGGCTGGGGCCAACGTCCTGACTTTC
TRBV6-1	TRBD2	NA	TRBJ2-1	CASSDPAGGPVGFGDNEQFF	TGTGCCAGCAGTGATCCTGCGGGAGGTCCCGTGGGGTTCGGGGACAATGAGCAGTTCTTC
TRBV10-3	TRBD2	NA	TRBJ2-7	CASSGTSGSYEQYF	TGTGCCAGCTCCGGGACTAGCGGGTCCTACGAGCAGTACTTC
TRBV4-3	TRBD2	NA	TRBJ2-1	CASSLDTGLAGVEQFF	TGCGCCAGCAGCCTCGATACAGGGCTAGCGGGAGTTGAGCAGTTCTTC
TRBV19	NA	NA	TRBJ1-4	CASLGNQDEKLFF	TGTGCCAGCCTGGGAAATCAGGATGAAAAACTGTTTTTT
TRBV6-1	NA	NA	TRBJ2-7	CASRALSSYEQYF	TGTGCCAGCAGGGCCTTAAGCTCCTACGAGCAGTACTTC
TRBV4-3	NA	NA	TRBJ2-7	CASSQGTSYEQYF	TGCGCCAGCAGCCAAGGGACCTCCTACGAGCAGTACTTC
TRBV29-1	NA	NA	TRBJ1-1	CSVVGAPEAFF	TGCAGCGTTGTTGGGGCGCCGGAAGCTTTCTTT
TRBV5-4	TRBD1	once	TRBJ2-7	CASSLGDRAYEQYF	TGTGCCAGCAGCTTGGGCGACAGGGCCTACGAGCAGTACTTC
TRBV20-1	NA	once	TRBJ2-7	CSARVTYEQYF	TGCAGTGCGCGGGTCACCTACGAGCAGTACTTC
TRBV2	NA	NA	TRBJ1-4	CASSESAGANEKLFF	TGTGCCAGCAGTGAATCGGCAGGGGCTAATGAAAAACTGTTTTTT
TRBV29-1	TRBD1	NA	TRBJ2-7	CSAMDRAFYEQYF	TGCAGCGCCATGGACAGGGCTTTCTACGAGCAGTACTTC
TRBV5-4	NA	NA	TRBJ2-7	CASSWGDYEQYF	TGTGCCAGCAGCTGGGGGGATTACGAGCAGTACTTC
TRBV7-2	TRBD2	NA	TRBJ2-3	CASSLLLASGYSTDTQYF	TGTGCCAGCAGCCTCCTTTTGGCTAGCGGGTATAGCACAGATACGCAGTATTTT
TRBV11-3	NA	NA	TRBJ2-3	CASSLNWRTDTQYF	TGTGCCAGCAGCTTAAACTGGAGGACAGATACGCAGTATTTT
TRBV4-2	NA	NA	TRBJ2-5	CASSQGQQETQYF	TGTGCCAGCAGCCAAGGACAGCAAGAGACCCAGTACTTC
TRBV25-1	NA	NA	TRBJ2-7	CASSETDEQYF	TGTGCCAGCAGTGAGACAGACGAGCAGTACTTC
TRBV9	NA	NA	TRBJ2-1	CASSVGGGSYNEQFF	TGTGCCAGCAGCGTAGGAGGGGGCTCCTACAATGAGCAGTTCTTC
TRBV10-3	NA	once	TRBJ1-1	CAISENRYTEAFF	TGTGCCATCAGTGAGAATCGCTACACTGAAGCTTTCTTT
TRBV28	NA	NA	TRBJ2-7	CASSTGPGNYPEQYF	TGTGCCAGCAGTACTGGACCGGGCAACTACCCCGAGCAGTACTTC
TRBV30	NA	NA	TRBJ2-4	CAWSVRGIGGDKNIQYF	TGTGCCTGGAGTGTACGGGGGATCGGGGGCGACAAAAACATTCAGTACTTC
TRBV6-1	TRBD2	NA	TRBJ2-7	CASSVSGLQIYEQYF	TGTGCCAGCAGTGTATCGGGACTACAGATCTACGAGCAGTACTTC
TRBV19	NA	few	TRBJ1-4	CASSIGFGGTNEKLFF	TGTGCCAGTAGTATAGGGTTCGGGGGAACTAATGAAAAACTGTTTTTT
TRBV28	NA	NA	TRBJ1-4	CASSPGEGEKLFF	TGTGCCAGCAGCCCGGGGGAGGGTGAAAAACTGTTTTTT
TRBV19	TRBD1	once	TRBJ2-1	CASSVGQGYNEQFF	TGTGCCAGTAGTGTCGGACAGGGTTACAATGAGCAGTTCTTC
TRBV7-9	TRBD1	NA	TRBJ2-1	CASSVQTGPPYNEQFF	TGTGCCAGCAGCGTTCAGACAGGGCCCCCCTACAATGAGCAGTTCTTC
TRBV15	NA	NA	TRBJ2-3	CATAGYADTQYF	TGTGCCACCGCGGGGTACGCAGATACGCAGTATTTT
TRBV19	NA	few	TRBJ1-5	CASSKYEIDKQPQHF	TGTGCCAGTAGTAAATACGAGATAGATAAACAGCCCCAGCATTTT
TRBV7-9	TRBD2	NA	TRBJ2-7	CASSRGAVAGFYEQYF	TGTGCCAGCAGCCGTGGAGCGGTAGCGGGATTTTACGAGCAGTACTTC
TRBV5-4	NA	NA	TRBJ2-7	CASSSPRGQYF	TGTGCCAGCAGCTCACCCCGGGGACAGTACTTC
TRBV29-1	TRBD2	NA	TRBJ2-7	CSVGGLAGGSWAYEQYF	TGCAGCGTGGGTGGACTAGCGGGAGGGTCCTGGGCCTACGAGCAGTACTTC
TRBV28	NA	NA	TRBJ1-3	CASARKAKTLSSGNTIYF	TGTGCCAGCGCACGAAAGGCCAAGACGCTCAGCTCTGGAAACACCATATATTTT
TRBV7-8	NA	NA	TRBJ2-7	CASSFTGLTYEQYF	TGTGCCAGCAGCTTCACAGGCCTCACCTACGAGCAGTACTTC
TRBV2	NA	NA	TRBJ1-1	CARARDGHYTEAFF	TGTGCCAGAGCGCGGGACGGCCATTACACTGAAGCTTTCTTT
TRBV25-1	NA	NA	TRBJ2-7	CASSAYTYEQYF	TGTGCCAGCAGTGCCTACACCTACGAGCAGTACTTC
TRBV7-9	TRBD1	NA	TRBJ1-4	CAITRQGPNEKLFF	TGTGCCATAACGAGACAGGGCCCAAATGAAAAACTGTTTTTT
TRBV27	TRBD1	NA	TRBJ2-7	CASTTGFLGEQYF	TGTGCCAGTACGACAGGGTTCCTTGGAGAGCAGTACTTC
TRBV7-3	TRBD2	NA	TRBJ2-1	CASSLNPGLAGLEYNEQFF	TGTGCCAGCAGCTTAAACCCGGGACTAGCGGGACTTGAGTACAATGAGCAGTTCTTC
TRBV7-2	NA	once	TRBJ2-3	CASSFGNGIEDTQYF	TGTGCCAGCAGCTTCGGAAACGGGATTGAGGATACGCAGTATTTT
TRBV5-1	TRBD2	NA	TRBJ2-2	CASSFNLAGLDTGELFF	TGCGCCAGCAGCTTTAACCTAGCGGGATTGGACACCGGGGAGCTGTTTTTT